The clone carrying this T cell receptor (beta chain) was observed many times. The antigen is unknown. Germline CDR1 and CDR2: SEHNR and FQNEAQ (reference sequence). This CDR3 has 15 residues. V lost 0 bases and J lost 5; bases outside the gene matches: 4. Amplified TCR beta CDR3 regions came from RNA transcripts. A set of HTBI primers served as the primers for a first-round RT-PCR of the TCR CDR3. TCRdb ran MiXCR on the multiplex PCR reads and lists one entry per CDR3 protein. The sample carries approximately 260,000 distinct CDR3 sequences, 12% to 15% recorded once. Participants, patients aged 18 to 65, had newly diagnosed hyperthyroidism with a duration under 2 months. The data belong to a study of T cells in Graves' hyperthyroidism and ophthalmopathy. General study points: The majority of expanded thyroid clonotypes above 0.001 also appeared in blood.

The source is a woman between 45 and 60 years old with Graves' hyperthyroidism that later progressed to Graves' ophthalmopathy. The sample was blood. The chain links TRBV7-9 to TRBJ2-1; the match to TRBD2 covers 7 bases. CDR3 DNA sequence: TGTGCCAGCAGCTTAGCCGGCGGGAGCCACAATGAGCAGTTCTTC. Residues: CASSLAGGSHNEQFF. The variable domain in full, with the rest retrieved from reference TRBV7-9 and TRBJ2-1, is DTGVSQNPRHKITKRGQNVTFRCDPISEHNRLYWYRQTLGQGPEFLTYFQNEAQLEKSRLLSDRFSAERPKGSFSTLEIQRTEQGDSAMYLCASSLAGGSHNEQFFGPGTRLTVL.